The 25 T cell receptor beta chains below come from one sample, sequenced in a study of cytomegalovirus exposure and HLA in healthy donors. Vbeta (60) and Jbeta (13) primers were used in the PCR. Clones were sequenced by immunoSEQ multiplex PCR, and TCRdb holds only the in-frame ones, with some missing. The data hold roughly 180,000 clones, with 75% to 90% observed a single time. Sequenced: PBMCs. The receptors derive from a boy between 2 and 15 years old in good health and CMV-seronegative.

This chain uses TRBV4-1 with TRBJ2-7, with a weak D call TRBD2 (6 bases). Trimming left V 3 bases short and J 2 bases short, with 14 bases between. From germline, CDR1 is MGHRA and CDR2 YSYEKL. The CDR3 contains 15 residues. This CDR3 reads CASSQGYGGAYEQYV. The CDR3, as DNA: TGCGCCAGCAGCCAGGGATATGGCGGGGCCTACGAGCAGTACGTC.

The chain links TRBV5-1 to TRBJ2-5; D unresolved. V lost 4 bases to trimming and J lost 1 base, with 11 bases between them. CDR3 length: 14 residues. The germline gives CDR1 SGHRS, CDR2 YFSETQ. The CDR3 sequence is CASSPTAIQETQYF. CDR3 nucleotides: TGCGCCAGCAGCCCCACCGCGATCCAAGAGACCCAGTACTTC.

This clone has a handful of counts. The chain employs TRBV11-2 and TRBJ2-5, with 11 bases lining up with TRBD2. Gene TRBJ2-7 matches the end of the DNA better, so the J call may be wrong. Per germline, CDR1 SGHAT and CDR2 FQNNGV. This CDR3 region has 14 residues. The CDR3 reads CASSLYTSGGEQYF. In DNA form, the CDR3 reads TGTGCCAGCAGCTTATATACTAGCGGGGGCGAGCAGTACTTC.

V and J are TRBV27 and TRBJ2-7, with a possible D match to TRBD2 (7 bases). Between the trimmed V and J ends, which lost 4 bases and 6 bases, there was a span of 10 bases. Germline loops: CDR1 MNHEY, CDR2 SMNVEV (reference sequence). The CDR3 is 12 residues long. The CDR3 DNA reads as TGTGCCAGCAGTTGGGGGGGCTCCGAGCAGTACTTC. Protein sequence: CASSWGGSEQYF.

The genes are TRBV5-1 and TRBJ2-3; tentatively, D is TRBD1 (5 bases). The CDR3 runs to 15 residues. The germline CDR1 and CDR2 sequences are SGHRS and YFSETQ. The V end was cut by 2 bases, the J end by 6 bases, with 16 bases between. The CDR3 bases are TGCGCCAGCAGCTTTCCGCGGAGCCCAGGGGATACGCAGTATTTT. As protein: CASSFPRSPGDTQYF.

The genes are TRBV29-1 and TRBJ2-1, with D perhaps TRBD2 (6 bases). V lost 6 bases to trimming and J lost 0 bases, with 18 bases between them. In germline, CDR1 is SQVTM, CDR2 ANQGSEA. The CDR3 spans 16 residues. The CDR3 coding sequence is TGCAGCGTCGCATACCAAACCGGGAGCTCCTACAATGAGCAGTTCTTC. This gives the protein CSVAYQTGSSYNEQFF.

The V gene is TRBV19, the J gene TRBJ1-2, with 9 positions matching TRBD1. Germline assignment: CDR1 LNHDA and CDR2 SQIVND (reference sequence). This CDR3 has 15 amino acids. The trim removed 2 bases at V and 3 bases at J, leaving 4 bases unmatched. The CDR3 coding sequence is TGTGCCAGTAGTATAAGGGACAGGGAGGACTATGGCTACACCTTC. It specifies CASSIRDREDYGYTF. Full variable domain (remainder filled in from reference TRBV19 and TRBJ1-2): DGGITQSPKYLFRKEGQNVTLSCEQNLNHDAMYWYRQDPGQGLRLIYYSQIVNDFQKGDIAEGYSVSREKKESFPLTVTSAQKNPTAFYLCASSIRDREDYGYTFGSGTRLTVV.

This clone was detected a few times. This sequence joins TRBV2 and TRBJ2-1; a possible D gene is TRBD2 (7 bases). This CDR3 region has 16 residues. V lost 2 bases to trimming and J lost 7 bases, with 18 bases between them. Germline CDR1 and CDR2: SNHLY and FYNNEI. The CDR3 DNA reads TGTGCCAGCAGTGAATGGATACGGGGGGCTATGAATGAGCAGTTCTTC. Residues: CASSEWIRGAMNEQFF.

The chain couples TRBV9 to TRBJ2-3; D possibly corresponds to TRBD2 (7 bases). The CDR3 loop spans 16 amino acids. V lost 1 base and J lost 1, with 13 bases in between. Germline V gene sequence: CDR1 SGDLS, CDR2 YYNGEE. This chain's CDR3 is CASSVPGAGGTDTQYF. DNA for the CDR3: TGTGCCAGCAGCGTACCGGGGGCGGGAGGCACAGATACGCAGTATTTT.

V and J are TRBV5-6 and TRBJ1-2, with D tentatively TRBD1 (6 bases). The CDR3 loop spans 15 amino acids. Looked up from germline, CDR1 is SGHDT and CDR2 is YYEEEE. Trimming stripped 6 bases from V and 5 bases from J, with 20 bases between. CDR3 in amino acids: CASTIPSGGQYGYTF. CDR3 bases: TGTGCCAGCACCATCCCGAGCGGGGGCCAATATGGCTACACCTTC.

A remark on this clone: This same CDR3 is encoded by further DNA sequences in the sample. The chain has TRBV19 and TRBJ1-5; a possible D gene is TRBD1 (5 bases). There are 13 residues in the CDR3. V was pared by 6 bases and J by 5 bases, with 11 bases between. Germline assignment: CDR1 LNHDA and CDR2 SQIVND (reference sequence). The CDR3 is CASSDSSYQPQHF. For the CDR3, the DNA is TGTGCCAGTAGCGACAGCTCCTATCAGCCCCAGCATTTT. The variable domain in full, completed from reference TRBV19 and TRBJ1-5, reads DGGITQSPKYLFRKEGQNVTLSCEQNLNHDAMYWYRQDPGQGLRLIYYSQIVNDFQKGDIAEGYSVSREKKESFPLTVTSAQKNPTAFYLCASSDSSYQPQHFGDGTRLSIL.

The chain links TRBV27 to TRBJ2-7; tentatively, D is TRBD1 (7 bases). This CDR3 is 15 amino acids long. V was pared by 5 bases and J by 4 bases, with 18 bases between. Germline V gives CDR1 MNHEY, CDR2 SMNVEV (reference sequence). The CDR3 spells CASSPIGGGSYEQYF. The CDR3 DNA reads as TGTGCCAGCAGTCCCATCGGAGGGGGCTCGTACGAGCAGTACTTC.

The chain is built from TRBV9 and TRBJ2-3; a possible D gene is TRBD1 (5 bases). Trimming took 0 bases from V and 2 from J, leaving 10 bases between them. This CDR3 spans 15 amino acids. Germline V gene lookup returns CDR1 SGDLS and CDR2 YYNGEE. CDR3 residues: CASSVGTLLTDTQYF. The DNA of the CDR3 is TGTGCCAGCAGCGTAGGGACACTACTCACAGATACGCAGTATTTT.

This chain connects TRBV6-5 to TRBJ1-5, with a weak D call TRBD1 (6 bases). The germline V and J ends were trimmed by 6 bases and 9 bases, with 15 bases remaining between them. CDR3 length equals 13 residues. CDR1 MNHEY and CDR2 SVGAGI come from the germline V gene. The DNA of the CDR3 is TGTGCCAGCAGCCGGGACATCGGTAGGCCCCAGCATTTT. This sequence encodes CASSRDIGRPQHF.

To note about this clone: The junction does not match germline at one end; this may be a read error. CDR3 coding DNA: TGTGCCAGCAGTTACTCGACGGAGGAAACTAATGAAGAACTGTTTTTT. Encoded protein: CASSYSTEETNEELFF. This rearrangement joins TRBV6-5 to TRBJ1-4; D not certain. The CDR3 runs 16 residues. The germline V gene encodes CDR1 MNHEY and CDR2 SVGAGI.

The chain employs TRBV7-8 and TRBJ2-7; weak D call: TRBD2 (7 bases). CDR1 is SGHVS and CDR2 is FQNEAQ in the germline V gene. The V end was cut by 3 bases, the J end by 3 bases, with 24 bases between. The CDR3 extends over 18 amino acids. In DNA form, the CDR3 reads TGTGCCAGCAGCTTGGCGGGATTCAGGGGCGGGGGAGACTACGAGCAGTACTTC. Amino acid sequence: CASSLAGFRGGGDYEQYF.

The chain is built from TRBV5-1 and TRBJ2-5; 10 bases fit TRBD1. V dropped 8 bases and J dropped 4; count of bases not matched to a gene: 14. Germline CDR1 reads SGHRS; CDR2 reads YFSETQ. This CDR3 has 16 amino acids. For the CDR3, the DNA is TGCGCCAGTGCTTGGTATCAAGGACAGGGGGGAGAGACCCAGTACTTC. Translating it yields CASAWYQGQGGETQYF. Full variable domain (remainder filled in from reference TRBV5-1 and TRBJ2-5): KAGVTQTPRYLIKTRGQQVTLSCSPISGHRSVSWYQQTPGQGLQFLFEYFSETQRNKGNFPGRFSGRQFSNSRSEMNVSTLELGDSALYLCASAWYQGQGGETQYFGPGTRLLVL.

This chain joins TRBV5-6 and TRBJ1-2; weak D call: TRBD1 (6 bases). This CDR3 contains 13 residues. From germline, CDR1 is SGHDT and CDR2 YYEEEE. V was pared by 5 bases and J by 4 bases, with 12 bases between. CDR3 bases: TGTGCCAGCAGAGCTACAGGGCCCTATGGCTACACCTTC. Residues: CASRATGPYGYTF.

The chain is built from TRBV11-2 and TRBJ2-7; 10 bases map to TRBD2. V lost 0 bases, J lost 2 bases, and 4 bases stayed unmatched. Germline V gene data show CDR1 as SGHAT and CDR2 as FQNNGV. CDR3 size: 16 residues. CDR3 loop: CASSLDFLAGAYEQYF. CDR3 in DNA: TGTGCCAGCAGCTTAGATTTCCTAGCGGGAGCCTACGAGCAGTACTTC.

This clone appeared a few times. CDR3 bases: TGTGCCAGCAGCCCCTCCGGGACAGGGGCGAACACTGAAGCTTTCTTT. Protein: CASSPSGTGANTEAFF. This rearrangement joins TRBV7-9 to TRBJ1-1; 10 bases fit TRBD1. The CDR3 covers 16 residues. V trimming: 5 bases; J trimming: 1 base; junction bases outside the gene matches: 7. Germline V gene data show CDR1 as SEHNR and CDR2 as FQNEAQ (reference sequence).

The chain recombines TRBV2 with TRBJ2-1, with 10 positions matching TRBD2. V shed 7 bases and J 2 bases; nucleotides not matched to a gene: 2. Germline assignment: CDR1 SNHLY and CDR2 FYNNEI. The CDR3 contains 14 residues. CDR3 sequence reads: CASTLAGAYNEQFF. DNA for the CDR3: TGTGCCAGCACCCTAGCGGGGGCCTACAATGAGCAGTTCTTC.

A word on this clone: The junction and the germline gene differ at one end; a read error may be behind it. The chain couples TRBV6-5 to TRBJ2-7, with TRBD2 identical over 9 bases. The CDR3 is made up of 16 amino acids. Germline CDR1 and CDR2: MNHEY and SVGAGI. In DNA form, the CDR3 reads TGTGCCAGCAATTACTCCCCCGGGACTAGCTCGGTTGAGCAGTACTTC. Translated: CASNYSPGTSSVEQYF.

This clone has only one observation. The rearrangement links TRBV7-2 to TRBJ2-7, with 10 bases aligning to TRBD2. The trim removed 4 bases at V and 5 bases at J, leaving 17 bases unmatched. The germline V gene has CDR1 SGHTA and CDR2 FQGNSA. The CDR3 contains 18 residues. CDR3 loop: CASSSGFRAGTSVDEQYF. CDR3 DNA sequence: TGTGCCAGCAGCTCCGGGTTCAGGGCTGGGACTAGCGTAGACGAGCAGTACTTC.

The genes are TRBV27 and TRBJ2-7, with 7 bases identical to TRBD1. Germline CDR1 reads MNHEY; CDR2 reads SMNVEV (reference sequence). V dropped 5 bases and J dropped 6; count of bases not matched to a gene: 13. The CDR3 is made up of 15 amino acids. DNA for the CDR3: TGTGCCAGCAGTCCGAGGACAGGCGAGCAGGGCGAGCAGTACTTC. Amino acids: CASSPRTGEQGEQYF.

This rearrangement joins TRBV6-6 to TRBJ1-2; a weak D match, TRBD1 (6 bases). The germline V and J ends were trimmed by 5 bases and 1 base, with 8 bases remaining between them. In germline, CDR1 is MNHNY, CDR2 SVGAGI (reference sequence). The CDR3 is 13 amino acids. For the CDR3, the DNA is TGTGCCAGCAGTAAGGACAGTAACTATGGCTACACCTTC. This encodes CASSKDSNYGYTF.